The source of this T cell receptor (beta chain) is a study of CD8 T cells in ankylosing spondylitis. Overall study results and limits: A motif in TCR beta, a set of about 8 highly homologous variants, appeared characteristic of ankylosing spondylitis blood. Significant enrichment of disease-linked clones was reportedly seen in matched ankylosing spondylitis synovial fluid.

This clonotype was recorded at least ten times. Its antigen is currently unknown. Germline lookup yields CDR1 MNHEY and CDR2 SMNVEV (reference sequence). The CDR3 runs to 14 residues. V was trimmed by 3 bases and J by 6 bases, leaving 12 bases between them. It was by quantitative 5'-RACE with molecular barcodes that TCR beta libraries were made. TCRdb recomputed calls from the 5' RACE reads with MiXCR, one row per CDR3 protein. This sample has 100,000 to 150,000 distinct CDR3 sequences, with roughly 18% found just once. The receptor's source is a male donor with ankylosing spondylitis. The sample consisted of blood, either unsorted or a sorted T cell fraction (not recorded which). The V call is TRBV27, the J call TRBJ2-4; the D gene is possibly TRBD1 (5 bases). CDR3 loop: CASSFRQRGNIQYF. The DNA of the CDR3 is TGTGCCAGCAGTTTTAGGCAAAGGGGAAACATTCAGTACTTC.